These T cell receptor beta chains were read from a single sample in a study of beta chain features in type 1 diabetes. Assay used: immunoSEQ multiplex PCR; TCRdb lists only in-frame clones, some missing. In the table there are around 430,000 clones, around 30% of which are singletons. What was sequenced was naive CD4+ T cells from blood. The receptors shown here come from a man aged 18 to 29 in good health. CDR3s include the opening cysteine and the closing phenylalanine or tryptophan. The order of the fields is CDR3 protein, CDR3 DNA, V gene, J gene, D gene, clone size. D genes are given only for firm matches. Not every row has a clone size; where given, it reads once, few, many or a size class.

CDR3 protein: CSVDQGTDTQYF
CDR3 DNA: TGCAGCGTTGACCAAGGAACAGATACGCAGTATTTT
V gene: TRBV29-1
J gene: TRBJ2-3
D gene: .
clone size: .

CDR3 protein: CSASQGYTF
CDR3 DNA: TGCAGTGCTAGTCAGGGCTACACCTTC
V gene: TRBV20-1
J gene: TRBJ1-2
D gene: .
clone size: .

CDR3 protein: CSARDAGEQFF
CDR3 DNA: TGCAGTGCTAGAGACGCGGGTGAGCAGTTCTTC
V gene: TRBV20-1
J gene: TRBJ2-1
D gene: .
clone size: few

CDR3 protein: CASSPETSVDTQYF
CDR3 DNA: TGTGCCAGCTCACCAGAGACTAGCGTAGATACGCAGTATTTT
V gene: TRBV18
J gene: TRBJ2-3
D gene: TRBD2
clone size: .

CDR3 protein: CASSPGAGGAETQYF
CDR3 DNA: TGCGCCAGCAGCCCGGGCGCAGGGGGGGCAGAGACCCAGTACTTC
V gene: TRBV5-1
J gene: TRBJ2-5
D gene: .
clone size: .

CDR3 protein: CASSADTATQYF
CDR3 DNA: TGTGCCAGCAGCGCAGATACAGCTACGCAGTATTTT
V gene: TRBV7-3
J gene: TRBJ2-3
D gene: .
clone size: .

CDR3 protein: CASNWGQNSYNEQFF
CDR3 DNA: TGCGCCAGCAACTGGGGACAGAACTCCTACAATGAGCAGTTCTTC
V gene: TRBV5-1
J gene: TRBJ2-1
D gene: TRBD1
clone size: few

CDR3 protein: CASAREDVQETQYF
CDR3 DNA: TGTGCCAGCGCGAGAGAGGACGTCCAAGAGACCCAGTACTTC
V gene: TRBV11-2
J gene: TRBJ2-5
D gene: .
clone size: few

CDR3 protein: CASSFGGNEQYF
CDR3 DNA: TGTGCCAGCAGCTTCGGAGGGAACGAGCAGTACTTC
V gene: TRBV11-2
J gene: TRBJ2-7
D gene: .
clone size: .

CDR3 protein: CAWRISSYNEQFF
CDR3 DNA: TGTGCCTGGAGGATTAGCTCCTACAATGAGCAGTTCTTC
V gene: TRBV30
J gene: TRBJ2-1
D gene: .
clone size: .

CDR3 protein: CSVARDRGPRGGELFF
CDR3 DNA: TGCAGCGTTGCCCGAGACAGGGGCCCTAGGGGCGGGGAGCTGTTTTTT
V gene: TRBV29-1
J gene: TRBJ2-2
D gene: TRBD1
clone size: .

CDR3 protein: CAWSVGADTQYF
CDR3 DNA: TGTGCCTGGAGTGTTGGGGCAGATACGCAGTATTTT
V gene: TRBV30
J gene: TRBJ2-3
D gene: .
clone size: few

CDR3 protein: CAWNTGGETQYF
CDR3 DNA: TGTGCCTGGAATACAGGGGGAGAGACCCAGTACTTC
V gene: TRBV30
J gene: TRBJ2-5
D gene: TRBD1
clone size: .

CDR3 protein: CAWSIAGVVNTQYF
CDR3 DNA: TGTGCCTGGAGTATAGCAGGGGTAGTAAATACGCAGTATTTT
V gene: TRBV30
J gene: TRBJ2-3
D gene: .
clone size: few

CDR3 protein: CASSSGWNQPQHF
CDR3 DNA: TGTGCCAGCAGTTCAGGGTGGAATCAGCCCCAGCATTTT
V gene: TRBV2
J gene: TRBJ1-5
D gene: .
clone size: few

CDR3 protein: CASSLASTYNEQFF
CDR3 DNA: TGTGCCAGCAGCTTAGCGAGCACCTACAATGAGCAGTTCTTC
V gene: TRBV7-2
J gene: TRBJ2-1
D gene: .
clone size: .

CDR3 protein: CASRRTSGKTYEQYF
CDR3 DNA: TGTGCCAGCAGGAGAACTAGCGGGAAAACCTACGAGCAGTACTTC
V gene: TRBV6-5
J gene: TRBJ2-7
D gene: TRBD2
clone size: few

CDR3 protein: CASSLALAGRYNEQFF
CDR3 DNA: TGTGCCAGCAGCTTGGCACTAGCGGGGCGGTACAATGAGCAGTTCTTC
V gene: TRBV5-4
J gene: TRBJ2-1
D gene: TRBD2
clone size: few

CDR3 protein: CATSRAGTYPTGELFF
CDR3 DNA: TGTGCCACCAGCAGAGCCGGGACATATCCCACCGGGGAGCTGTTTTTT
V gene: TRBV15
J gene: TRBJ2-2
D gene: .
clone size: .

CDR3 protein: CAWSRDRSTDTQYF
CDR3 DNA: TGTGCCTGGAGTCGGGACAGGTCCACAGATACGCAGTATTTT
V gene: TRBV30
J gene: TRBJ2-3
D gene: TRBD1
clone size: .

CDR3 protein: CASKPLPAYNEQFF
CDR3 DNA: TGTGCCAGCAAGCCTCTCCCAGCGTACAATGAGCAGTTCTTC
V gene: TRBV7-2
J gene: TRBJ2-1
D gene: .
clone size: .

CDR3 protein: CASSLEAAGGTYF
CDR3 DNA: TGTGCCAGCAGCTTAGAGGCGGCAGGGGGTACGTACTTC
V gene: TRBV7-2
J gene: TRBJ2-7
D gene: TRBD1
clone size: .

CDR3 protein: CASGLSDRATYNEQFF
CDR3 DNA: TGTGCTAGTGGTTTGTCCGACAGGGCGACCTACAATGAGCAGTTCTTC
V gene: TRBV12-5
J gene: TRBJ2-1
D gene: TRBD1
clone size: .

CDR3 protein: CASSLGLADNEQFF
CDR3 DNA: TGTGCCAGCAGCTTAGGACTAGCGGACAATGAGCAGTTCTTC
V gene: TRBV7-9
J gene: TRBJ2-1
D gene: TRBD2
clone size: few

CDR3 protein: CAISESAGPSYEQYF
CDR3 DNA: TGTGCCATCAGTGAGTCTGCAGGTCCCTCCTACGAGCAGTACTTC
V gene: TRBV10-3
J gene: TRBJ2-7
D gene: .
clone size: few

CDR3 protein: CASSRTSGFNTGELFF
CDR3 DNA: TGTGCCAGCAGCCGCACTAGCGGGTTTAACACCGGGGAGCTGTTTTTT
V gene: TRBV7-2
J gene: TRBJ2-2
D gene: TRBD2
clone size: .

CDR3 protein: CASSYRTASYNEQFF
CDR3 DNA: TGTGCCAGCAGCTACCGGACTGCTTCCTACAATGAGCAGTTCTTC
V gene: TRBV7-2
J gene: TRBJ2-1
D gene: .
clone size: .

CDR3 protein: CASTGLRQFNEQFF
CDR3 DNA: TGTGCCAGCACGGGACTCCGCCAGTTCAATGAGCAGTTCTTC
V gene: TRBV2
J gene: TRBJ2-1
D gene: .
clone size: once

CDR3 protein: CASSIPTSGRTYNEQFF
CDR3 DNA: TGTGCCAGCAGTATCCCGACTAGCGGGAGGACTTACAATGAGCAGTTCTTC
V gene: TRBV28
J gene: TRBJ2-1
D gene: TRBD2
clone size: .

CDR3 protein: CSVKGGGHTEAFF
CDR3 DNA: TGCAGCGTAAAAGGGGGTGGTCACACTGAAGCTTTCTTT
V gene: TRBV29-1
J gene: TRBJ1-1
D gene: .
clone size: few

CDR3 protein: CASSQDFRTYEQYF
CDR3 DNA: TGCGCCAGCAGCCAAGATTTCAGAACATACGAGCAGTACTTC
V gene: TRBV4-3
J gene: TRBJ2-7
D gene: .
clone size: few

CDR3 protein: CASSEWDRGRSNQPQHF
CDR3 DNA: TGTGCCAGCAGTGAATGGGACAGGGGCAGGAGCAATCAGCCCCAGCATTTT
V gene: TRBV6-1
J gene: TRBJ1-5
D gene: TRBD1
clone size: few

CDR3 protein: CSLFRADGYTF
CDR3 DNA: TGCAGTCTCTTCAGGGCTGACGGCTACACCTTC
V gene: TRBV20-1
J gene: TRBJ1-2
D gene: .
clone size: .

CDR3 protein: CASSMMGVETQYF
CDR3 DNA: TGTGCCAGCAGTATGATGGGGGTAGAGACCCAGTACTTC
V gene: TRBV11-2
J gene: TRBJ2-5
D gene: .
clone size: .

CDR3 protein: CAWSVKGLYTGELFF
CDR3 DNA: TGTGCCTGGAGTGTAAAGGGACTGTACACCGGGGAGCTGTTTTTT
V gene: TRBV30
J gene: TRBJ2-2
D gene: .
clone size: few

CDR3 protein: CASSPGSAFGGANVLTF
CDR3 DNA: TGTGCCAGTAGCCCAGGGTCGGCTTTCGGTGGGGCCAACGTCCTGACTTTC
V gene: TRBV19
J gene: TRBJ2-6
D gene: .
clone size: .

CDR3 protein: CASSRDRGVNEQYF
CDR3 DNA: TGTGCCAGCAGCCGGGACAGGGGAGTAAACGAGCAGTACTTC
V gene: TRBV28
J gene: TRBJ2-7
D gene: TRBD1
clone size: few

CDR3 protein: CASSLAGTGWTDTQYF
CDR3 DNA: TGCGCCAGCAGCTTGGCGGGGACAGGGTGGACAGATACGCAGTATTTT
V gene: TRBV5-1
J gene: TRBJ2-3
D gene: TRBD1
clone size: .

CDR3 protein: CATSRWTGGSDTQYF
CDR3 DNA: TGTGCCACCAGCAGATGGACAGGGGGTTCAGATACGCAGTATTTT
V gene: TRBV15
J gene: TRBJ2-3
D gene: TRBD1
clone size: .

CDR3 protein: CAWSAGGDEQFF
CDR3 DNA: TGTGCCTGGAGTGCTGGGGGAGATGAGCAGTTCTTC
V gene: TRBV30
J gene: TRBJ2-1
D gene: .
clone size: .

CDR3 protein: CASSQRLSYNEQFF
CDR3 DNA: TGCGCCAGCAGCCAACGACTTTCCTACAATGAGCAGTTCTTC
V gene: TRBV4-1
J gene: TRBJ2-1
D gene: .
clone size: few

CDR3 protein: CASSQDLRETQYF
CDR3 DNA: TGCGCCAGCAGCCAAGATTTAAGGGAGACCCAGTACTTC
V gene: TRBV4-3
J gene: TRBJ2-5
D gene: .
clone size: .

CDR3 protein: CASSLRSPRRNEQFF
CDR3 DNA: TGTGCCAGCAGCTTACGGAGCCCGCGACGGAATGAGCAGTTCTTC
V gene: TRBV7-2
J gene: TRBJ2-1
D gene: .
clone size: .

CDR3 protein: CAISESGKGDEKLFF
CDR3 DNA: TGTGCCATCAGTGAGTCGGGGAAGGGAGATGAAAAACTGTTTTTT
V gene: TRBV10-3
J gene: TRBJ1-4
D gene: .
clone size: .

CDR3 protein: CASSQIAGQGSYNEQFF
CDR3 DNA: TGTGCCAGCAGCCAGATTGCCGGACAGGGCTCCTACAATGAGCAGTTCTTC
V gene: TRBV7-2
J gene: TRBJ2-1
D gene: TRBD1
clone size: few

CDR3 protein: CASSRRTGEETQYF
CDR3 DNA: TGTGCCAGCAGCCGTCGGACAGGGGAGGAGACCCAGTACTTC
V gene: TRBV7-2
J gene: TRBJ2-5
D gene: TRBD1
clone size: few